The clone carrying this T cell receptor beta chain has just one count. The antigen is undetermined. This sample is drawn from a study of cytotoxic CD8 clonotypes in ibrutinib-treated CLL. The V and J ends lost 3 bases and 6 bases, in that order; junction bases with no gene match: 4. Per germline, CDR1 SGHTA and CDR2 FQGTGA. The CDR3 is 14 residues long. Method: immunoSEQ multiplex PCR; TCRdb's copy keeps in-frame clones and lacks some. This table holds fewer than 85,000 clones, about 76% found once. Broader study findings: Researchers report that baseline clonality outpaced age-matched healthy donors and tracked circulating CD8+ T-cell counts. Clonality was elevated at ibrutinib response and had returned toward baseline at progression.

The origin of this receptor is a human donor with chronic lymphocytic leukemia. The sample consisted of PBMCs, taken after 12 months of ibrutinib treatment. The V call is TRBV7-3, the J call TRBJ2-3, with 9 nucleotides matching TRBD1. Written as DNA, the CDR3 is TGTGCCAGCAGCTTGGACAGGGGTTCGGATACGCAGTATTTT. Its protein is CASSLDRGSDTQYF.